Following are 19 T cell receptor beta chains from one sample sequenced in a study of post-analysis software for immune sequencing data. General observations from the study: The five TRBV segments detected at higher frequency in patients than in controls included TRBV5-6, TRBV5-1 and TRBV20-1.

Unique-molecular-identifier-tagged TCR beta cDNA libraries were used. Via MiXCR, TCRdb re-called the PCR reads, giving one row per CDR3 protein. This table has 700,000 to 800,000 distinct CDR3 sequences, roughly 30% appearing once. What these receptors recognize is not known. Sequences were obtained from blood. These receptors were collected from a girl aged 5-17 years with multiple sclerosis.

V is TRBV14 and J is TRBJ2-7; TRBD2 agrees at 11 bases. V was pared by 2 bases and J by 6 bases, with 6 bases of the junction left unmatched. This CDR3 has 15 residues. CDR1 is SGHDN, CDR2 FVKESK, per germline. The DNA of the CDR3 is TGTGCCAGCAGCCAACGGTCACTAGCGGGAGCCGAGCAGTACTTC. Translating it yields CASSQRSLAGAEQYF. Full variable domain (outside the CDR3, taken from reference TRBV14 and TRBJ2-7): EAGVTQFPSHSVIEKGQTVTLRCDPISGHDNLYWYRRVMGKEIKFLLHFVKESKQDESGMPNNRFLAERTGGTYSTLKVQPAELEDSGVYFCASSQRSLAGAEQYFGPGTRLTVT.

J is TRBJ2-7 and V is TRBV7-9, with 8 nucleotides matching TRBD2. The CDR3 consists of 13 residues. V lost 5 bases and J lost 7; bases outside the gene matches: 7. The germline CDR1 and CDR2 sequences are SEHNR and FQNEAQ (reference sequence). The CDR3 sequence is CASSPGGLLEQYF. The CDR3 region has the DNA TGTGCCAGCAGCCCGGGGGGGCTCTTAGAGCAGTACTTC.

As regards this clonotype: At one of its ends the junction is not consistent with the germline gene, which may arise from a read error. The rearrangement links TRBV5-1 to TRBJ2-1; the match to TRBD2 covers 13 bases. The germline V gene has CDR1 SGHRS and CDR2 YFSETQ. This CDR3 is built from 15 residues. CDR3 region: CAGSQGLAGLGEQFF. DNA of the CDR3: TGCGCCGGCAGCCAGGGACTAGCGGGGCTTGGTGAGCAGTTCTTC.

The gene calls are TRBV27 and TRBJ2-7; TRBD1 matches at 7 bases. The CDR3 is 12 residues long. J was trimmed by 5 bases and V by 5 bases; bases with no gene match: 3. From germline, CDR1 is MNHEY and CDR2 SMNVEV (reference sequence). The CDR3 region is CASSDRDHEQYF. CDR3 DNA: TGTGCCAGCAGTGACAGGGACCACGAGCAGTACTTC.

CDR3 sequence (DNA): TGTGCCAGCAGTTACCCTTTTGGGGGCGATAGCAATCAGCCCCAGCATTTT. This translates into CASSYPFGGDSNQPQHF. This chain joins TRBV6-2 or TRBV6-3 and TRBJ1-5; D might be TRBD1 (6 bases). The germline V gene has CDR1 MNHEY and CDR2 SVGEGT. This CDR3 region has 17 residues. Trimming took 2 bases from V and 0 from J, leaving 14 bases between them.

This sequence joins TRBV7-2 and TRBJ2-7; 8 nucleotides match TRBD1. The CDR3 has 12 amino acids. The J segment lost 10 bases and the V segment lost 2 bases, leaving 4 bases of the junction unmatched. Germline CDR1 is SGHTA and CDR2 is FQGNSA. The CDR3 protein is CASSLRQGAQYF. The DNA for the CDR3 is TGTGCCAGCAGCTTAAGGCAGGGGGCCCAGTACTTC. Full variable domain (missing parts from reference TRBV7-2 and TRBJ2-7): GAGVSQSPSNKVTEKGKDVELRCDPISGHTALYWYRQSLGQGLEFLIYFQGNSAPDKSGLPSDRFSAERTGGSVSTLTIQRTQQEDSAVYLCASSLRQGAQYFGPGTRLTVT.

The chain is built from TRBV12-3 or TRBV12-4 and TRBJ1-1; D remains unclear. The CDR3 runs to 13 residues. V lost 1 base, J lost 7 bases, and 10 bases lay in between. CDR3 in amino acids: CASSLGADSEAFF. The CDR3 nucleotides are TGTGCCAGCAGTTTAGGGGCGGATAGTGAAGCTTTCTTT.

The rearrangement uses TRBV9 and TRBJ2-3; no clear D. The germline CDR1 and CDR2 sequences are SGDLS and YYNGEE. This CDR3 spans 10 amino acids. V lost 6 bases and J lost 6, with 5 bases in between. CDR3 nucleotide sequence: TGTGCCAGCACCGGGGATACGCAGTATTTT. It codes for CASTGDTQYF.

A single count supports this clonotype. The rearrangement links TRBV9 to TRBJ2-7, with TRBD1 matching over 11 bases. Losses at the gene ends were 2 bases for V and 12 bases for J; bases not matched to a gene: 7. The CDR3 totals 13 residues. Germline V gene lookup returns CDR1 SGDLS and CDR2 YYNGEE. CDR3: CASSVGGQGVRYF. CDR3 nucleotides: TGTGCCAGCAGCGTTGGGGGACAGGGGGTTCGGTACTTC.

V gene TRBV6-5 combines with J gene TRBJ1-1; the D is unclear. V was shortened by 5 bases and J by 1 base, with 11 bases between the two germline ends. Germline V lookup: CDR1 MNHEY, CDR2 SVGAGI. The CDR3 is 14 amino acids. In nucleotides, the CDR3 is TGTGCCAGCAGTATAAGACGAAGGAACACTGAAGCTTTCTTT. Translation gives CASSIRRRNTEAFF.

This clonotype came up once. The chain uses TRBV6-5 and TRBJ1-6, with D possibly TRBD1 on 5 matching bases. The CDR3 runs to 15 residues. Germline CDR1 and CDR2: MNHEY and SVGAGI. Trimming took 2 bases from V and 10 from J, leaving 15 bases between them. The CDR3 DNA reads TGTGCCAGCAGTTACCCGATCGACGGGGCCTCACCCCTCCACTTT. The encoded protein is CASSYPIDGASPLHF.

This clonotype was seen ten or more times. In DNA form, the CDR3 reads TGCAGCGCACGAGGTGGGGAGGGGTCCTACGAGCAGTACTTC. Residues: CSARGGEGSYEQYF. The chain recombines TRBV29-1 with TRBJ2-7; TRBD2 aligns across 7 bases. Looked up from germline, CDR1 is SQVTM and CDR2 is ANQGSEA. This CDR3 spans 14 amino acids. Trimming cost V 7 bases and J 1 base; bases outside gene matches: 10.

This clonotype was found a few times. The chain couples TRBV27 to TRBJ1-1; D is unclear. This CDR3 spans 13 amino acids. Germline CDR1 MNHEY, CDR2 SMNVEV (reference sequence). Trimming cost V 8 bases and J 4 bases, with 14 bases left between them. The CDR3 here is CASSRGIGTEAFF. In DNA, the CDR3 is TGTGCCAGCTCCCGGGGAATAGGCACTGAAGCTTTCTTT.

The V and J genes are TRBV20-1 and TRBJ2-7; 9 bases line up with TRBD2. Trimming removed 5 bases from V and 5 bases from J; junction bases left unmatched: 4. CDR1 and CDR2 (germline): DFQATT, SNEGSKA (reference sequence). There are 12 residues in the CDR3. CDR3 region: CSALAGVNEQYF. In DNA, the CDR3 is TGCAGTGCTTTAGCGGGAGTAAACGAGCAGTACTTC.

The gene calls are TRBV6-5 and TRBJ2-3, with 7 bases identical to TRBD1. Germline values: CDR1 MNHEY, CDR2 SVGAGI. J was trimmed by 1 base and V by 2 bases; bases with no gene match: 3. The CDR3 loop spans 15 amino acids. The DNA for the CDR3 is TGTGCCAGCAGTTACCTGGGACAGCGCACAGATACGCAGTATTTT. Its protein product is CASSYLGQRTDTQYF.

The rearrangement uses TRBV24-1 and TRBJ2-5, with 9 bases fitting TRBD1. With 5 bases clipped from V and 0 bases from J, the junction kept 9 bases outside the gene matches. Germline V lookup: CDR1 KGHDR, CDR2 SFDVKD. The CDR3 loop spans 17 amino acids. In DNA, the CDR3 is TGTGCCACCAGTGCCCCTCCCGGGACAGGGTACCAAGAGACCCAGTACTTC. This sequence encodes CATSAPPGTGYQETQYF.

A few counts support this clonotype. The chain uses TRBV12-3 or TRBV12-4 and TRBJ1-5; the match to TRBD1 covers 9 bases. V was clipped by 5 bases and J by 3 bases; unmatched bases: 5. This CDR3 has 15 amino acids. The CDR3 loop reads CASSQTGGNNQPQHF. CDR3 DNA sequence: TGTGCCAGCAGTCAGACAGGGGGGAACAATCAGCCCCAGCATTTT.

This clonotype came up a few times. The chain has TRBV6-6 and TRBJ1-2; 9 positions agree with TRBD1. Germline CDR1 is MNHNY and CDR2 is SVGAGI (reference sequence). Losses at the gene ends were 4 bases for V and 4 bases for J; bases not matched to a gene: 10. The CDR3 spans 16 residues. CDR3 nucleotide sequence: TGTGCCAGCAGTTCCAAAAGGACAGGGGAGGGCTATGGCTACACCTTC. Residues: CASSSKRTGEGYGYTF.

This chain joins TRBV14 and TRBJ2-1; D gene ambiguous. Germline CDR1 is SGHDN and CDR2 is FVKESK. CDR3 length: 14 residues. V was clipped by 7 bases and J by 5 bases, with 15 bases between them. The CDR3 sequence is CASNRWAVDNEQFF. The CDR3, as DNA: TGTGCCAGCAACCGTTGGGCAGTAGACAATGAGCAGTTCTTC.